A selection of T cell receptor beta chains follows, all from one sample in a study of blood T cell repertoires in COVID-19. The method was immunoSEQ multiplex PCR; TCRdb's version includes in-frame clones alone and lacks a portion of them. The sample yields a few hundred thousand clones, around 86% seen once. The sequenced sample consisted of peripheral blood. All receptors come from a man between 45 and 60 years old with acute or convalescent COVID-19. The CDR3 runs from the conserved cysteine through the conserved F or W. Each record gives: V gene, CDR3 length, D gene, clone size, J gene, CDR3 protein, CDR3 DNA. D genes are given only for firm matches. Only part of the rows carry a size: once, few, many, or a class if the clone is expanded.

V: TRBV3-1/TRBV3-2; length: 16; D: NA; size: NA; J: TRBJ1-2; CDR3: CASSQDLGTGGDGYTF; DNA: TGTGCCAGCAGCCAAGATCTAGGGACGGGGGGTGATGGCTACACCTTC
V: TRBV6-6; length: 13; D: NA; size: NA; J: TRBJ1-2; CDR3: CASTPRGGFGYTF; DNA: TGTGCCAGCACCCCTCGGGGGGGATTTGGCTACACCTTC
V: TRBV6-5; length: 15; D: NA; size: NA; J: TRBJ2-5; CDR3: CASSYPRGETETQYF; DNA: TGTGCCAGCAGTTATCCACGGGGAGAGACGGAGACCCAGTACTTC
V: TRBV2; length: 14; D: NA; size: NA; J: TRBJ1-4; CDR3: CASRTVSTNEKLFF; DNA: TGTGCCAGCAGGACAGTTTCAACTAATGAAAAACTGTTTTTT
V: TRBV27; length: 13; D: NA; size: once; J: TRBJ2-5; CDR3: CASSIVAKETQYF; DNA: TGTGCCAGCAGTATTGTAGCCAAAGAGACCCAGTACTTC
V: TRBV16; length: 13; D: NA; size: NA; J: TRBJ1-2; CDR3: CASSQGGVRGYTF; DNA: TGTGCCAGCAGCCAAGGGGGGGTACGAGGCTACACCTTC
V: TRBV18; length: 14; D: NA; size: few; J: TRBJ1-2; CDR3: CASSPPSGSDGYTF; DNA: TGTGCCAGCTCACCACCCTCCGGGTCGGATGGCTACACCTTC
V: TRBV3-1/TRBV3-2; length: 14; D: TRBD2; size: NA; J: TRBJ2-5; CDR3: CASSRGLAGKTQYF; DNA: TGTGCCAGCAGCCGTGGACTAGCGGGGAAGACCCAGTACTTC
V: TRBV5-1; length: 14; D: TRBD1; size: few; J: TRBJ1-5; CDR3: CASSFTGEDQPQHF; DNA: TGCGCCAGCAGCTTCACAGGGGAGGATCAGCCCCAGCATTTT
V: TRBV5-1; length: 15; D: TRBD1; size: few; J: TRBJ2-5; CDR3: CASSLGTGRMETQYF; DNA: TGCGCCAGCAGCCTAGGGACAGGGAGGATGGAGACCCAGTACTTC
V: TRBV5-1; length: 14; D: NA; size: NA; J: TRBJ1-1; CDR3: CASSLTEGQVEAFF; DNA: TGCGCCAGCAGCCTAACCGAAGGCCAGGTGGAAGCTTTCTTT
V: TRBV7-9; length: 16; D: TRBD1; size: NA; J: TRBJ2-7; CDR3: CASSFETRTGAYEQYF; DNA: TGTGCCAGCAGCTTTGAAACGAGGACAGGAGCCTACGAGCAGTACTTC
V: TRBV5-1; length: 14; D: NA; size: few; J: TRBJ1-4; CDR3: CASTPQGGWEKLFF; DNA: TGCGCCAGCACCCCGCAGGGAGGTTGGGAAAAACTGTTTTTT
V: TRBV5-1; length: 13; D: TRBD1; size: NA; J: TRBJ1-2; CDR3: CASSSRGPYGYTF; DNA: TGCGCCAGCAGCTCCAGGGGGCCTTATGGCTACACCTTC
V: TRBV12-3/TRBV12-4; length: 13; D: TRBD1; size: NA; J: TRBJ1-6; CDR3: CASSRQGNSPLHF; DNA: TGTGCCAGCAGTCGACAGGGGAATTCACCCCTCCACTTT
V: TRBV5-1; length: 16; D: TRBD2; size: NA; J: TRBJ2-2; CDR3: CASSLALAGRVGELFF; DNA: TGCGCCAGCAGCTTGGCACTAGCGGGGAGGGTCGGGGAGCTGTTTTTT
V: TRBV6-2/TRBV6-3; length: 14; D: NA; size: NA; J: TRBJ1-5; CDR3: CASSYQSTHQPQHF; DNA: TGTGCCAGCAGTTATCAAAGCACCCATCAGCCCCAGCATTTT
V: TRBV3-1/TRBV3-2; length: 17; D: TRBD1; size: NA; J: TRBJ1-3; CDR3: CASSQVPTGDTGNTIYF; DNA: TGTGCCAGCAGCCAAGTGCCAACAGGGGACACCGGAAACACCATATATTTT
V: TRBV29-1; length: 15; D: NA; size: NA; J: TRBJ2-4; CDR3: CSVVLETGAKNIQYF; DNA: TGCAGCGTTGTTCTGGAGACAGGAGCCAAAAACATTCAGTACTTC
V: TRBV28; length: 12; D: NA; size: NA; J: TRBJ1-4; CDR3: CASSLPLEKLFF; DNA: TGTGCCAGCAGTTTACCCCTTGAAAAACTGTTTTTT
V: TRBV14; length: 16; D: NA; size: NA; J: TRBJ1-3; CDR3: CASSHGNLRDGNTIYF; DNA: TGTGCCAGCAGCCACGGGAACCTAAGAGATGGAAACACCATATATTTT
V: TRBV11-3; length: 14; D: NA; size: NA; J: TRBJ2-2; CDR3: CASSPGEVTGELFF; DNA: TGTGCCAGCAGCCCTGGGGAGGTCACCGGGGAGCTGTTTTTT
V: TRBV7-2; length: 19; D: TRBD2; size: NA; J: TRBJ2-1; CDR3: CASSSIRRGLADLYNEQFF; DNA: TGTGCCAGCAGCTCCATTAGGAGGGGACTAGCGGATCTCTACAATGAGCAGTTCTTC
V: TRBV25-1; length: 14; D: NA; size: NA; J: TRBJ1-2; CDR3: CASSVLQSNYGCTF; DNA: TGTGCCAGCAGTGTTCTCCAATCAAACTATGGCTGCACCTTC
V: TRBV3-1/TRBV3-2; length: 13; D: TRBD1; size: once; J: TRBJ1-1; CDR3: CASGRQGDTEAFF; DNA: TGTGCCAGCGGAAGACAGGGGGACACTGAAGCTTTCTTT
V: TRBV12-3/TRBV12-4; length: 11; D: NA; size: NA; J: TRBJ1-5; CDR3: CASSRNQPQHF; DNA: TGTGCCAGCAGCAGGAATCAGCCCCAGCATTTT
V: TRBV18; length: 13; D: TRBD1; size: once; J: TRBJ1-2; CDR3: CASSPGQAYGYTF; DNA: TGTGCCAGCTCACCAGGACAGGCCTATGGCTACACCTTC
V: TRBV7-9; length: 14; D: NA; size: NA; J: TRBJ2-2; CDR3: CASSPTVDTGELFF; DNA: TGTGCCAGCAGCCCCACAGTCGACACCGGGGAGCTGTTTTTT
V: TRBV2; length: 16; D: TRBD1; size: NA; J: TRBJ2-7; CDR3: CASSAEGRTGTYEQYF; DNA: TGTGCCAGCAGTGCAGAAGGGCGGACAGGGACCTACGAGCAGTACTTC
V: TRBV11-2; length: 14; D: TRBD2; size: NA; J: TRBJ2-7; CDR3: CASSWEGPSPEQYF; DNA: TGTGCCAGCAGCTGGGAGGGGCCCTCTCCCGAGCAGTACTTC
V: TRBV6-5; length: 13; D: NA; size: NA; J: TRBJ2-2; CDR3: CAIGTSNTGELFF; DNA: TGTGCCATCGGGACTTCAAACACCGGGGAGCTGTTTTTT
V: TRBV12-5; length: 16; D: TRBD1; size: NA; J: TRBJ2-1; CDR3: CASGLARDRAYNEQFF; DNA: TGTGCTAGTGGTTTGGCCCGGGACAGGGCCTACAATGAGCAGTTCTTC
V: TRBV19; length: 15; D: TRBD1; size: NA; J: TRBJ1-2; CDR3: CASSFYQTGAYGYTF; DNA: TGTGCCAGTAGCTTTTACCAGACAGGGGCCTATGGCTACACCTTC
V: TRBV10-1; length: 14; D: TRBD2; size: NA; J: TRBJ2-2; CDR3: CASSEGRGPGELFF; DNA: TGCGCCAGCAGTGAGGGGAGGGGTCCCGGGGAGCTGTTTTTT
V: TRBV11-2; length: 15; D: NA; size: NA; J: TRBJ1-3; CDR3: CASTPHGGAGNTIYF; DNA: TGTGCCAGCACCCCGCATGGGGGGGCTGGAAACACCATATATTTT
V: TRBV5-5; length: 15; D: TRBD1; size: NA; J: TRBJ1-2; CDR3: CASSHQTRGAYGYTF; DNA: TGTGCCAGCAGCCATCAGACCAGGGGGGCTTATGGCTACACCTTC
V: TRBV3-1/TRBV3-2; length: 15; D: NA; size: NA; J: TRBJ2-7; CDR3: CASSQVEDNQNEQYF; DNA: TGTGCCAGCAGCCAAGTCGAGGATAACCAAAACGAGCAGTACTTC
V: TRBV25-1; length: 14; D: NA; size: NA; J: TRBJ1-4; CDR3: CASSEAGLAEKLFF; DNA: TGTGCCAGCAGTGAGGCGGGCCTTGCCGAAAAACTGTTTTTT
V: TRBV7-9; length: 16; D: NA; size: NA; J: TRBJ1-3; CDR3: CASSFRDSHSGNTIYF; DNA: TGTGCCAGCAGCTTTCGCGACTCACACTCTGGAAACACCATATATTTT
V: TRBV2; length: 17; D: TRBD1; size: NA; J: TRBJ1-5; CDR3: CASSVRPTGDRYQPQHF; DNA: TGTGCCAGCAGTGTACGCCCCACAGGGGATCGATATCAGCCCCAGCATTTT
V: TRBV5-4; length: 14; D: NA; size: NA; J: TRBJ2-5; CDR3: CASSLGREAETQYF; DNA: TGTGCCAGCAGCTTGGGCAGGGAAGCGGAGACCCAGTACTTC
V: TRBV2; length: 13; D: NA; size: NA; J: TRBJ1-3; CDR3: CATLGAPRNTIYF; DNA: TGTGCCACCCTGGGGGCCCCGCGGAACACCATATATTTT
V: TRBV29-1; length: 10; D: NA; size: once; J: TRBJ1-4; CDR3: CSLAPEKLFF; DNA: TGCAGCTTAGCGCCAGAAAAACTGTTTTTT
V: TRBV5-1; length: 16; D: NA; size: once; J: TRBJ1-1; CDR3: CASSTEQARTATEAFF; DNA: TGCGCCAGCAGCACTGAACAGGCCCGAACAGCGACTGAAGCTTTCTTT
V: TRBV6-5; length: 14; D: TRBD1; size: NA; J: TRBJ1-2; CDR3: CASRSGGLIYGYTF; DNA: TGTGCCAGCAGATCAGGGGGACTCATCTATGGCTACACCTTC
V: TRBV6-5; length: 14; D: NA; size: few; J: TRBJ1-1; CDR3: CASSTAVVNTEAFF; DNA: TGTGCCAGCAGTACCGCAGTGGTAAACACTGAAGCTTTCTTT
V: TRBV7-9; length: 15; D: NA; size: NA; J: TRBJ1-5; CDR3: CASSSEGLGNQPQHF; DNA: TGTGCCAGCAGCTCCGAGGGCCTTGGTAATCAGCCCCAGCATTTT
V: TRBV14; length: 13; D: TRBD1; size: NA; J: TRBJ1-5; CDR3: CASSQDWGDRQHF; DNA: TGTGCCAGCAGCCAAGACTGGGGGGACAGGCAGCATTTT
V: TRBV29-1; length: 15; D: TRBD1; size: few; J: TRBJ1-1; CDR3: CSVEYYRGSNTEAFF; DNA: TGCAGCGTTGAGTATTACAGGGGTTCGAACACTGAAGCTTTCTTT
V: TRBV6-6; length: 12; D: NA; size: NA; J: TRBJ1-5; CDR3: CASGTGLEPQHF; DNA: TGTGCCAGCGGTACAGGGTTGGAGCCCCAGCATTTT
V: TRBV10-3; length: 14; D: NA; size: NA; J: TRBJ2-7; CDR3: CAISDSDRSYEQYF; DNA: TGTGCCATCAGCGACTCGGACAGATCCTACGAGCAGTACTTC
V: TRBV3-1/TRBV3-2; length: 15; D: NA; size: once; J: TRBJ1-1; CDR3: CASRPGGGLDAEAFF; DNA: TGTGCCAGCAGACCCGGGGGGGGACTTGATGCTGAAGCTTTCTTT
V: TRBV25-1; length: 15; D: NA; size: NA; J: TRBJ1-4; CDR3: CASSRPGQPGEKLFF; DNA: TGTGCCAGCAGTCGCCCGGGTCAGCCCGGGGAAAAACTGTTTTTT
V: TRBV5-1; length: 15; D: TRBD1; size: few; J: TRBJ2-7; CDR3: CASSSRGQGVHEQYF; DNA: TGCGCCAGCAGCTCTAGGGGACAGGGGGTCCACGAGCAGTACTTC
V: TRBV6-4; length: 12; D: NA; size: NA; J: TRBJ2-7; CDR3: CASSLRRDEQYF; DNA: TGTGCCAGTTCTCTGAGGCGGGACGAGCAGTACTTC
V: TRBV11-2; length: 16; D: NA; size: NA; J: TRBJ1-1; CDR3: CASRPYEGLLSTEAFF; DNA: TGTGCCAGCAGGCCGTACGAGGGTTTGTTATCCACTGAAGCTTTCTTT
V: TRBV20-1; length: 17; D: TRBD2; size: NA; J: TRBJ2-2; CDR3: CSASGTSGGVDTGELFF; DNA: TGCAGTGCTAGTGGGACTAGCGGGGGAGTAGACACCGGGGAGCTGTTTTTT
V: TRBV6-5; length: 14; D: NA; size: NA; J: TRBJ1-3; CDR3: CASKSRGTGNTIYF; DNA: TGTGCCAGCAAGAGCCGGGGAACTGGAAACACCATATATTTT
V: TRBV2; length: 16; D: TRBD2; size: NA; J: TRBJ2-3; CDR3: CASSEGASGSTDTQYF; DNA: TGTGCCAGCAGTGAAGGGGCTAGCGGATCCACAGATACGCAGTATTTT